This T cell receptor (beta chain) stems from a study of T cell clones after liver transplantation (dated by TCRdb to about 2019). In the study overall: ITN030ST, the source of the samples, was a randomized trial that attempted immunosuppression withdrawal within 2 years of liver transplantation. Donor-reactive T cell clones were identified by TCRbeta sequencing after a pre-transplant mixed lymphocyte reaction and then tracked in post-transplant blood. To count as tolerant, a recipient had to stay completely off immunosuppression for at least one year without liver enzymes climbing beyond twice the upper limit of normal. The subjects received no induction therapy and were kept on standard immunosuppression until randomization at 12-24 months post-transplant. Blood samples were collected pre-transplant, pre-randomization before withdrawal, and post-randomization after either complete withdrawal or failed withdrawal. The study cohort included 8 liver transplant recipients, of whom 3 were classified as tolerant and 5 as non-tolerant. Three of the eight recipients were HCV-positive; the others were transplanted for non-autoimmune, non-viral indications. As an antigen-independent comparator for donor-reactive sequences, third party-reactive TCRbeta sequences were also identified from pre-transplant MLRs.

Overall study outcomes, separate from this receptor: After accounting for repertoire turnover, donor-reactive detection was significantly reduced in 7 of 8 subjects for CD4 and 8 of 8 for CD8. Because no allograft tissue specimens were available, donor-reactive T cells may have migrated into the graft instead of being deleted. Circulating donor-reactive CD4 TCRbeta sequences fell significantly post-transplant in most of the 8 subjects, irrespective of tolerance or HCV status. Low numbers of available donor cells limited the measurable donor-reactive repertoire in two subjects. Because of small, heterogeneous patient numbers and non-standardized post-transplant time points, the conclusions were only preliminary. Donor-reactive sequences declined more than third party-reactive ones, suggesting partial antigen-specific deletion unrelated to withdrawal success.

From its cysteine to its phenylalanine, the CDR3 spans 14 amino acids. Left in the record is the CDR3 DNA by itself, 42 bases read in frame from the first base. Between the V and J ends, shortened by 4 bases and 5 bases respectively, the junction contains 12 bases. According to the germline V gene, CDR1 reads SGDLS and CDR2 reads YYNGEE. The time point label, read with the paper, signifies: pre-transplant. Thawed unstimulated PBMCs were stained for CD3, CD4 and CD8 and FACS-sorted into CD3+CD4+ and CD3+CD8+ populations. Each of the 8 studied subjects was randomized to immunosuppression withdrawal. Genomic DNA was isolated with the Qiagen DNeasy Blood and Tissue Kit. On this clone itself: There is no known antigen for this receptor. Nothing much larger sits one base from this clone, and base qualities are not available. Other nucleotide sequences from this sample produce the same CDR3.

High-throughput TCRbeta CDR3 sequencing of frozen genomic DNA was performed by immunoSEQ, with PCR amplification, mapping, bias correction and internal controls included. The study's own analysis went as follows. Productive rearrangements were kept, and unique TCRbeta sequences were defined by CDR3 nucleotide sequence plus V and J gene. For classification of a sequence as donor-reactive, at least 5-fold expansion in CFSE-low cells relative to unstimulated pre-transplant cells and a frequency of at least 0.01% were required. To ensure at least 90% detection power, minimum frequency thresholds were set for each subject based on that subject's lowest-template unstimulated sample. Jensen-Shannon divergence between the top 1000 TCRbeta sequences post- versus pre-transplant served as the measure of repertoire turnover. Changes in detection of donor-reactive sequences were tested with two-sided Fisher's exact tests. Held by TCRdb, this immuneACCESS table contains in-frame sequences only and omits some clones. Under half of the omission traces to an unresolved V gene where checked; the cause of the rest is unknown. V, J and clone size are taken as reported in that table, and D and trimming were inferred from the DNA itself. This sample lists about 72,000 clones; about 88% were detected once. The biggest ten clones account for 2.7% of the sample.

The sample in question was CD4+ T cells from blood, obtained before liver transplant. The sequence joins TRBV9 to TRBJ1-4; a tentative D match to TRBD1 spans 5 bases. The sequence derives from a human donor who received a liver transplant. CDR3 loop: CASSPWRGNEKLFF. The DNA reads TGTGCCAGCAGCCCTTGGCGGGGGAATGAAAAACTGTTTTTT.